This T cell receptor beta chain emerged from a study of cytotoxic CD8 clonotypes in ibrutinib-treated CLL. The overall study: The subjects consisted of some 12 relapsed/refractory and around 15 treatment-naive individuals, with 17 IGHV unmutated. Response sampling came at median around eleven months of treatment, ranging about 6 to 36 months. Mean values per sample were 255,043 productive templates and 94,082 productive rearrangements.

J gave up 2 bases and V 3 bases, and 4 bases lay outside the gene matches. This CDR3 has 14 amino acids. The germline V gene encodes CDR1 KGHSH and CDR2 LQKENI. Generated by immunoSEQ multiplex PCR, the TCRdb table keeps only in-frame clones and is missing some. This sample has 25,000 or so clones, with roughly 60% found just once. The TCR sequence derives from a human donor with chronic lymphocytic leukemia. The chain uses TRBV18 and TRBJ2-7; 7 bases line up with TRBD1. The sequences come from PBMCs, collected before ibrutinib treatment. The CDR3 DNA is TGTGCCAGCTCACCGTCGACAGGGCCCTACGAGCAGTACTTC. As protein: CASSPSTGPYEQYF.